This TCR beta chain emerged from a study of T cells in Graves' hyperthyroidism and ophthalmopathy. General study results and limits: Most clonotypes expanded in thyroid above 0.001 were likewise present in blood.

The germline V and J ends were trimmed by 1 base and 3 bases, with 12 bases remaining between them. CDR1 is MNHNS and CDR2 is SASEGT in the germline V gene. The CDR3 has 15 amino acids. This clonotype has only a few counts. Its antigen is still unknown. Amplified regions were TCR beta CDR3 sequences from RNA transcripts. Researchers ran a first-round RT-PCR on the TCR CDR3 using the HTBI primer set. TCRdb analysed the multiplex PCR reads with MiXCR anew, one entry per CDR3 protein. The data hold about 660,000 distinct CDR3 sequences, with 45% observed a single time. Diagnoses rested on clinical symptoms, serum thyroxine and TRAb, thyroid ultrasound and orbital computed tomography.

V and J are TRBV6-1 and TRBJ1-1; TRBD1 is a possible D gene (6 bases). The source of this sequence is an adult man with Graves' disease, either hyperthyroidism or ophthalmopathy (not recorded which). The sample taken for sequencing was peripheral blood or thyroid tissue (not recorded which). CDR3 in amino acids: CASSEEGGFYTEAFF. In DNA, the CDR3 is TGTGCCAGCAGTGAAGAAGGGGGGTTTTACACTGAAGCTTTCTTT.